The clone carrying this TCR beta chain was seen only once. The target antigen is unknown. Measured with immunoSEQ multiplex PCR; TCRdb has only the in-frame clones, and not every one. The sample includes 50,000 to 75,000 clones, roughly 89% of them seen just once. These data come from a study of T cell responses to AZD1222 COVID-19 vaccine. Second-dose groups at about 4 or about 12 weeks were pooled. V lost 5 bases and J lost 8; bases outside the gene matches: 9. Germline-derived CDR1 and CDR2 are LNHDA and SQIVND (reference sequence). CDR3 length: 16 residues. Findings and limits, study-wide: Baseline testing showed seropositivity in only 5 or 6 AZD1222 recipients. Repertoires were sampled only after the peak T cell response.

The V call is TRBV19, the J call TRBJ2-1, with 13 nucleotides matching TRBD2. Here the sequenced sample was peripheral blood, taken 28 days after the second AZD1222 dose. This TCR was sampled from an adult who received the AZD1222 COVID-19 vaccine. The CDR3 is CASSSITSGRAHEQFF. CDR3 coding DNA: TGTGCCAGTAGTTCTATCACTAGCGGGAGGGCCCATGAGCAGTTCTTC.